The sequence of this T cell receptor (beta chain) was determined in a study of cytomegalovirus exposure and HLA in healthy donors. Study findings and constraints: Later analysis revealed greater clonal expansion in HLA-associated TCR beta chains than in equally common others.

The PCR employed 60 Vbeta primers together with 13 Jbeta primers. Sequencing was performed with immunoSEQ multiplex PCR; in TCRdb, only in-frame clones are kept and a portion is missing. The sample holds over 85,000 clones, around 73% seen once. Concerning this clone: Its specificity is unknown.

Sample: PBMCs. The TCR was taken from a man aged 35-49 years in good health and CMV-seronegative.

Here the CDR3 DNA reads TGTGCCAGCAGCCCCCGCGGGGTTCGTGGCCTCCCGGGAGAGCAGTTCTTC. Amino acids: CASSPRGVRGLPGEQFF. The genes are TRBV7-2 and TRBJ2-1, with a possible D match to TRBD2 (6 bases). From germline, CDR1 is SGHTA and CDR2 FQGNSA. The CDR3 sequence is 17 residues long. V gave up 5 bases and J gave up 10 bases, with 27 bases separating them.